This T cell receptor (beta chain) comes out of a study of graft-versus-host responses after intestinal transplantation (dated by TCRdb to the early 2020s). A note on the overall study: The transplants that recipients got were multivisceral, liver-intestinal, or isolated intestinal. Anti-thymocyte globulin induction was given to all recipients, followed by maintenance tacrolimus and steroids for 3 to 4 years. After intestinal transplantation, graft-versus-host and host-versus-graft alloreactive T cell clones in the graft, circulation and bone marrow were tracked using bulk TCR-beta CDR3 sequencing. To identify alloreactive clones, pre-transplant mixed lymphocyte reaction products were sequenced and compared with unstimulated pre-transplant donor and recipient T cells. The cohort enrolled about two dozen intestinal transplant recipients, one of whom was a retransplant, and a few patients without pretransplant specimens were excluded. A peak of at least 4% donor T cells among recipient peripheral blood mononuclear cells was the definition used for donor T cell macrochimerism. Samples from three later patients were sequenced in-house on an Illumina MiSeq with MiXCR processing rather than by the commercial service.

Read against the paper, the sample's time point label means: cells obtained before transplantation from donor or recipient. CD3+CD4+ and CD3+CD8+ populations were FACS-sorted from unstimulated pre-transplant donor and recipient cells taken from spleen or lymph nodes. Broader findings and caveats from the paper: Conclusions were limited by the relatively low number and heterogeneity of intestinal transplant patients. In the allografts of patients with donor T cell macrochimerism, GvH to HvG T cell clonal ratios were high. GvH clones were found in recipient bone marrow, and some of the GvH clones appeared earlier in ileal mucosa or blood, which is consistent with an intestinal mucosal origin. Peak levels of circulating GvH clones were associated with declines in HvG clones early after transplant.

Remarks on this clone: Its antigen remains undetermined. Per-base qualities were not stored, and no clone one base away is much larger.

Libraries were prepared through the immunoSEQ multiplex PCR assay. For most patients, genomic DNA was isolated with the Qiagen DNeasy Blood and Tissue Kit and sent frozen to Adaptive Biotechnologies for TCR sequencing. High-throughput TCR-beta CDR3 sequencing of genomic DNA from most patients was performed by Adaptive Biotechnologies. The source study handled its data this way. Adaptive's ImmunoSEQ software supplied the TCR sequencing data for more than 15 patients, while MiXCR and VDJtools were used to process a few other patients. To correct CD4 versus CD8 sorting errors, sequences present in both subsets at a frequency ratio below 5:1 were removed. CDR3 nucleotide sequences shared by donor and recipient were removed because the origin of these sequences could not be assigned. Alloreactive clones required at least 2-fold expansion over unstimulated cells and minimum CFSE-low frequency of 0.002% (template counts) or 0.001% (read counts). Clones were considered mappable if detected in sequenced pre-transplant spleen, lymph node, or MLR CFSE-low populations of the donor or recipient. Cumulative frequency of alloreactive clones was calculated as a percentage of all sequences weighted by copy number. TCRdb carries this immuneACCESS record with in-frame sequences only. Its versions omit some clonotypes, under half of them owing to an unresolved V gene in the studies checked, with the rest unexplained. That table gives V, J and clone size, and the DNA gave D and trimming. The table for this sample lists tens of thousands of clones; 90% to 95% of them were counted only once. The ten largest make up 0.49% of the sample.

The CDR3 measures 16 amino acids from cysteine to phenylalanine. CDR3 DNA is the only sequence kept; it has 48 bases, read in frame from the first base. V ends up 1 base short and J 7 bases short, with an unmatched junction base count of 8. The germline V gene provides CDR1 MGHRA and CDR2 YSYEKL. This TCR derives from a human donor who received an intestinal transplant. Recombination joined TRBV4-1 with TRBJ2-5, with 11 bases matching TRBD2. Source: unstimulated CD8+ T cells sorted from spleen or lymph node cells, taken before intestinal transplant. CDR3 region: CASSQASGGPFGTQYF. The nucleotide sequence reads TGCGCCAGCAGCCAAGCTAGCGGGGGGCCCTTTGGGACCCAGTACTTC.